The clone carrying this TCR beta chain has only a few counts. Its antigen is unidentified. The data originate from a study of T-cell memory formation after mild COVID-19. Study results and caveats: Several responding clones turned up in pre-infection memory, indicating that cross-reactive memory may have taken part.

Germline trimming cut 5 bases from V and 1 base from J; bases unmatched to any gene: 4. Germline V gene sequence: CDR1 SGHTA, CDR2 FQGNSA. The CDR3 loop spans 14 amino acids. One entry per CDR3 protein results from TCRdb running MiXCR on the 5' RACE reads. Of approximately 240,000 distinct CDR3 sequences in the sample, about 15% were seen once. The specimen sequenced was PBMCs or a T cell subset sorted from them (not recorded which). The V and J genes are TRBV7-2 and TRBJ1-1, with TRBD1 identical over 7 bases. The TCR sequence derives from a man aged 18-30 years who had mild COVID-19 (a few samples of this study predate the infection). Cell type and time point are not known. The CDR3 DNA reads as TGTGCCAGCAGCCCGGACAGGAGGAACACTGAAGCTTTCTTT. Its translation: CASSPDRRNTEAFF.